These 14 T cell receptor beta chains share one sample of origin, sequenced in a study of cytomegalovirus exposure and HLA in healthy donors. Use of 60 Vbeta and 13 Jbeta primers characterized the PCR. Data came from immunoSEQ multiplex PCR; TCRdb stores just in-frame clones and leaves some out. The data contain approximately 61,000 clones, around 78% of them singletons. Material: PBMCs. These receptors were taken from a man between 18 and 29 years old in good health and CMV-seropositive.

A single count supports this clone. The V and J genes are TRBV18 and TRBJ2-3; D not resolved. CDR1 is KGHSH, CDR2 LQKENI, per germline. Trimming cost V 3 bases and J 1 base, with 8 bases left between them. The CDR3 has 14 residues. CDR3: CASSPYEGTDTQYF. The CDR3 DNA follows: TGTGCCAGCTCACCCTACGAAGGCACAGATACGCAGTATTTT.

This chain joins TRBV20-1 and TRBJ1-2; weak D call: TRBD1 (5 bases). Trimming removed 6 bases from V and 8 bases from J, with 13 bases in between. The germline V gene has CDR1 DFQATT and CDR2 SNEGSKA (reference sequence). This CDR3 has 11 amino acids. DNA for the CDR3: TGCAGTGCCCCCCGGGGGGACGGCTACACCTTC. It translates to CSAPRGDGYTF.

The rearrangement joins TRBV21-1 to TRBJ1-2; the table calls TRBD1, which could not be checked here. TRBV21-1 is a pseudogene locus. The CDR3 has 14 residues. In nucleotides, the CDR3 is TGTGCCAGCAGGGTAGGCAGGGGGCCCAATGGCTACACCTTC. This sequence encodes CASRVGRGPNGYTF.

The V gene is TRBV10-3, the J gene TRBJ2-1; TRBD1 might be the D (6 bases). Germline V CDR1 and CDR2: ENHRY, SYGVKD. V lost 10 bases and J lost 7, with 20 bases in between. This CDR3 has 14 residues. The CDR3 here is CATGARGSRNEQFF. The CDR3 nucleotides read TGTGCCACAGGGGCTAGGGGGTCGAGAAATGAGCAGTTCTTC.

Only a few counts were recorded for this clone. V and J are TRBV6-1 and TRBJ2-7; 8 nucleotides align to TRBD1. Germline-derived CDR1 and CDR2 are MNHNS and SASEGT. J gave up 2 bases and V 1 base, and 10 bases lay outside the gene matches. This CDR3 spans 17 amino acids. CDR3 amino acids: CASSEDLRTGYPYEQYF. CDR3 nucleotides: TGTGCCAGCAGTGAAGATTTAAGGACAGGGTATCCCTACGAGCAGTACTTC.

The J gene is TRBJ1-5, the V gene TRBV2; possible D gene TRBD1, 6 bases. Germline lookup yields CDR1 SNHLY and CDR2 FYNNEI. The CDR3 has 17 residues. V was pared by 3 bases and J by 11 bases, with 26 bases between. In DNA form, the CDR3 reads TGTGCCAGCAGTGAGGATCAGGGCCGGCGGGGGGCCATGGCCCAGCATTTT. Residues: CASSEDQGRRGAMAQHF. The whole variable domain, filled in from reference TRBV2 and TRBJ1-5, reads EPEVTQTPSHQVTQMGQEVILRCVPISNHLYFYWYRQILGQKVEFLVSFYNNEISEKSEIFDDQFSVERPDGSNFTLKIRSTKLEDSAMYFCASSEDQGRRGAMAQHFGDGTRLSIL.

This chain connects TRBV9 to TRBJ2-7; 10 bases are shared with TRBD1. Germline CDR1 SGDLS, CDR2 YYNGEE. J gave up 1 base and V 4 bases, and 5 bases lay outside the gene matches. This CDR3 region has 15 residues. CDR3 region: CASSPGTGVSYEQYF. Here the CDR3 DNA reads TGTGCCAGCAGCCCCGGGACAGGGGTATCCTACGAGCAGTACTTC.

The chain combines TRBV25-1 with TRBJ1-5; 10 bases align to TRBD1. The CDR3 runs 16 residues. V was clipped by 3 bases and J by 3 bases; unmatched bases: 5. The germline CDR1 and CDR2 sequences are MGHDK and SYGVNS. CDR3 nucleotides: TGTGCCAGCAGTGAGACCGGGACAGGGGTCAATCAGCCCCAGCATTTT. Its protein is CASSETGTGVNQPQHF.

The rearrangement uses TRBV5-1 and TRBJ1-1, with unresolved D. This CDR3 is built from 14 residues. The V and J ends lost 6 bases and 5 bases respectively, with 17 bases between them. Germline V gene lookup returns CDR1 SGHRS and CDR2 YFSETQ. CDR3 nucleotides: TGCGCCAGCACCCTTTTCCGGGGTGAGACTGAAGCTTTCTTT. Amino acids: CASTLFRGETEAFF.

The chain has TRBV23-1 and TRBJ2-7; 7 bases are a match to TRBD2. TRBV23-1 is placed among ORFs of uncertain function. V trimming: 6 bases; J trimming: 4 bases; junction bases outside the gene matches: 9. CDR3 length: 14 residues. The CDR3: CASRDSGSPYEQYF. As DNA, the CDR3 is TGCGCCAGCAGAGATAGCGGGTCGCCGTACGAGCAGTACTTC.

The J gene is TRBJ1-4, the V gene TRBV7-9; tentatively, D is TRBD1 (6 bases). V was clipped by 5 bases and J by 4 bases, with 14 bases between them. This CDR3 has 15 amino acids. Germline loops: CDR1 SEHNR, CDR2 FQNEAQ (reference sequence). The CDR3 nucleotides are TGTGCCAGCAGCCCGCGGACAGTGGGTAATGAAAAACTGTTTTTT. It is translated as CASSPRTVGNEKLFF.

This chain links TRBV30 with TRBJ2-7; possibly TRBD1 for D (5 bases). The length of the CDR3 is 13 residues. Germline CDR1 GTSNPN, CDR2 SVGIG (reference sequence). Deletions cut 8 bases from V and 3 bases from J, with 17 bases between. CDR3 sequence (DNA): TGTGCCGCCAGCCAGGGCAGGGTCTACGAGCAGTACTTC. This sequence encodes CAASQGRVYEQYF.

The gene calls are TRBV30 and TRBJ1-5; D gene unclear. Germline V lookup: CDR1 GTSNPN, CDR2 SVGIG (reference sequence). V shed 3 bases and J shed 3 bases, with 15 bases lying between them. This CDR3 has 15 residues. The CDR3 coding sequence is TGTGCCTGGAGCATCCGGGGAGGAAACAATCAGCCCCAGCATTTT. Protein product: CAWSIRGGNNQPQHF.

The rearrangement joins TRBV9 to TRBJ2-1, with 10 positions matching TRBD2. This CDR3 contains 14 residues. Trimming cost V 3 bases and J 7 bases; bases outside gene matches: 4. Germline values: CDR1 SGDLS, CDR2 YYNGEE. The CDR3 nucleotides read TGTGCCAGCAGCGAAAGCGGGGGGGGGAATGAGCAGTTCTTC. Its translation is CASSESGGGNEQFF.